Below, 28 T cell receptor beta chains from the same sample are listed, as sequenced in a study of T cell responses to AZD1222 COVID-19 vaccine (dated by TCRdb to the early 2020s). Receptor amplification or capture employed the immunoSEQ multiplex PCR assay. This immuneACCESS table, as held by TCRdb, lists in-frame sequences with V and J called but not all clones. Of the missing ones, under half trace to an unresolved V gene in checked studies; the others have no known cause. This sample gives around 180,000 clones in total; about 94% of them show up just once. Roughly a tenth of the sample is in the top ten clones. Reading the label with the study, this specimen's time point is: baseline before first vaccination. Sequences were derived from peripheral blood, sampled on day 0 of AZD1222 vaccination. All receptors come from an adult in good health.

This rearrangement joins TRBV7-9 to TRBJ1-4; a possible D gene is TRBD1 (6 bases). The CDR3 runs to 13 residues. Trimming removed 8 bases at V and 6 bases at J, with 13 bases between. The germline CDR1 and CDR2 sequences are SEHNR and FQNEAQ (reference sequence). The CDR3 region has the DNA TGTGCCAGCGCGGAATCAGGGGATGAAAAACTGTTTTTT. Amino acid sequence: CASAESGDEKLFF.

The chain links TRBV10-3 to TRBJ2-1; 9 bases agree with TRBD2. V lost 8 bases and J lost 7; bases outside the gene matches: 12. The CDR3 length is 15 residues. In germline, CDR1 is ENHRY, CDR2 SYGVKD. The CDR3 here is CAIRGAGGPGNEQFF. CDR3 DNA: TGTGCCATCCGGGGGGCGGGAGGGCCAGGGAATGAGCAGTTCTTC.

CDR3 in amino acids: CASSFLPPNSNQPQHF. CDR3 bases: TGTGCCAGCAGTTTTTTGCCTCCCAATAGCAATCAGCCCCAGCATTTT. The gene calls are TRBV27 and TRBJ1-5; no clear D. CDR3 size: 16 residues. V was pared by 3 bases and J by 0 bases, with 12 bases between. Per germline, CDR1 MNHEY and CDR2 SMNVEV (reference sequence).

The chain carries TRBV5-4 and TRBJ1-1, with D unclear. V was pared by 5 bases and J by 0 bases, with 17 bases between. Germline values: CDR1 SGHNT, CDR2 YYREEE (reference sequence). The CDR3 loop spans 16 amino acids. CDR3 in amino acids: CASRYEMGGMNTEAFF. In nucleotides, the CDR3 is TGTGCCAGCAGGTACGAGATGGGAGGGATGAACACTGAAGCTTTCTTT.

This clone was observed a few times. The gene calls are TRBV9 and TRBJ2-1; D call uncertain. This CDR3 region has 18 residues. Germline V gives CDR1 SGDLS, CDR2 YYNGEE. The V gene lost 1 base and the J gene lost 0 bases, with 17 bases spanning the gap. CDR3 sequence reads: CASSVFGLGGSSYNEQFF. CDR3 sequence (DNA): TGTGCCAGCAGCGTATTTGGGTTGGGCGGAAGCTCCTACAATGAGCAGTTCTTC. Combining the CDR3 with reference TRBV9 and TRBJ2-1 gives the whole variable domain DSGVTQTPKHLITATGQRVTLRCSPRSGDLSVYWYQQSLDQGLQFLIQYYNGEERAKGNILERFSAQQFPDLHSELNLSSLELGDSALYFCASSVFGLGGSSYNEQFFGPGTRLTVL.

CDR3 bases: TGTGCCAGCAGCGTAGGAACGGGGGGTAATGAAAAACTGTTTTTT. Its protein product is CASSVGTGGNEKLFF. The V and J genes are TRBV9 and TRBJ1-4, with D perhaps TRBD1 (5 bases). Germline values: CDR1 SGDLS, CDR2 YYNGEE. This CDR3 region has 15 residues. Trimming pared 0 bases from V and 4 bases from J, leaving 10 bases between.

In DNA, the CDR3 is TGTGCCAGCAGACCCGGACACCTTAGCTCCTACGAGCAGTACTTC. Encoded protein: CASRPGHLSSYEQYF. The chain couples TRBV28 to TRBJ2-7; weak D call: TRBD1 (5 bases). V dropped 6 bases and J dropped 0 bases, with 15 bases sitting between them. CDR3 length: 15 amino acids. CDR1 is MDHEN, CDR2 SYDVKM, per germline.

The gene calls are TRBV28 and TRBJ1-5, with 7 bases aligning to TRBD1. Germline V gene lookup returns CDR1 MDHEN and CDR2 SYDVKM. J gave up 1 base and V 5 bases, and 5 bases lay outside the gene matches. The CDR3 loop spans 15 amino acids. CDR3 loop: CASSAQGGSNQPQHF. CDR3 bases: TGTGCCAGCAGTGCGCAGGGGGGGAGCAATCAGCCCCAGCATTTT.

In its sample, this clone was seen a few times. The chain combines TRBV29-1 with TRBJ2-7, with D maybe TRBD1 (6 bases). The CDR3 is 16 residues long. The germline V gene encodes CDR1 SQVTM and CDR2 ANQGSEA. V dropped 0 bases and J dropped 0 bases, with 15 bases sitting between them. The CDR3 loop reads CSVEDSTGFSSYEQYF. CDR3 nucleotides: TGCAGCGTTGAAGACTCTACAGGGTTCAGCTCCTACGAGCAGTACTTC.

The rearrangement links TRBV6-5 to TRBJ1-1; unclear D gene. Trimming removed 0 bases at V and 0 bases at J, with 11 bases between. The CDR3 covers 16 residues. Germline V gives CDR1 MNHEY, CDR2 SVGAGI. The CDR3 sequence: CASSYSSVLVNTEAFF. The CDR3 coding sequence is TGTGCCAGCAGTTACTCGTCGGTATTGGTGAACACTGAAGCTTTCTTT.

This chain connects TRBV14 to TRBJ1-1; no reliable D call. The V end was cut by 4 bases, the J end by 7 bases, with 10 bases between. The germline gives CDR1 SGHDN, CDR2 FVKESK. The CDR3 has 12 amino acids. The CDR3 region has the DNA TGTGCCAGCAGCCGAGGCCTCAGTGAAGCTTTCTTT. It translates to CASSRGLSEAFF.

The chain couples TRBV5-5 to TRBJ2-3, with D perhaps given as TRBD1 or TRBD2 (5 bases each). This CDR3 comprises 15 residues. V lost 4 bases to trimming and J lost 2 bases, with 14 bases between them. The germline gives CDR1 SGHKS, CDR2 YYEKEE (reference sequence). CDR3 nucleotides: TGTGCCAGCAGCGGGGACGCACCTTACACAGATACGCAGTATTTT. It translates to CASSGDAPYTDTQYF.

V gene TRBV5-4 combines with J gene TRBJ2-7; 7 nucleotides match TRBD2. Trimming cost V 2 bases and J 1 base; bases outside gene matches: 3. The CDR3 extends over 14 amino acids. CDR1 and CDR2 from the germline V gene are SGHNT and YYREEE (reference sequence). CDR3 sequence reads: CASSLTAGSYEQYF. In DNA, the CDR3 is TGTGCCAGCAGCTTAACAGCGGGATCCTACGAGCAGTACTTC.

This sequence joins TRBV18 and TRBJ1-5, with D possibly being TRBD1 (6 bases). The CDR3 covers 18 residues. V was clipped by 4 bases and J by 5 bases, with 24 bases between them. The germline V gene has CDR1 KGHSH and CDR2 LQKENI. The CDR3 DNA reads as TGTGCCAGCTCACTCATACCCCGGGACATGGGGGGAGATCAGCCCCAGCATTTT. Its translation is CASSLIPRDMGGDQPQHF. Filled out from reference TRBV18 and TRBJ1-5, the complete variable domain reads NAGVMQNPRHLVRRRGQEARLRCSPMKGHSHVYWYRQLPEEGLKFMVYLQKENIIDESGMPKERFSAEFPKEGPSILRIQQVVRGDSAAYFCASSLIPRDMGGDQPQHFGDGTRLSIL.

J is TRBJ1-5 and V is TRBV27; TRBD1 might be the D (5 bases). The CDR3 consists of 14 residues. Germline V gene lookup returns CDR1 MNHEY and CDR2 SMNVEV (reference sequence). Trimming shortened V by 6 bases and J by 5 bases, and 14 bases separated the two germline ends. The CDR3 region has the DNA TGTGCCAGCAGCCACGGGACGGGGGATCAGCCCCAGCATTTT. Translation: CASSHGTGDQPQHF.

The chain employs TRBV7-2 and TRBJ2-7, with D tentatively TRBD1 or TRBD2 (6 bases each). The length of the CDR3 is 14 residues. The germline CDR1 and CDR2 sequences are SGHTA and FQGNSA. Trimming shortened V by 0 bases and J by 7 bases, and 13 bases separated the two germline ends. The CDR3 region is CASSLAPGAREQYF. DNA for the CDR3: TGTGCCAGCAGCTTAGCGCCGGGGGCGCGGGAGCAGTACTTC.

This chain links TRBV5-1 with TRBJ2-7; the D is unclear. This CDR3 contains 15 residues. V gave up 4 bases and J gave up 3 bases, with 17 bases separating them. Germline V gives CDR1 SGHRS, CDR2 YFSETQ. The CDR3 region is CASSRTTGLIYEQYF. The CDR3 DNA reads TGCGCCAGCAGCCGAACGACCGGATTAATCTACGAGCAGTACTTC.

The chain carries TRBV12-3 or TRBV12-4 and TRBJ1-3; D not resolved. V was cut by 8 bases and J by 5 bases, with 4 bases left in between. The CDR3 totals 10 residues. For the CDR3, the DNA is TGTGCCAGCGCCCGAAACACCATATATTTT. It translates to CASARNTIYF.

V usage is TRBV7-6 and J usage is TRBJ1-1; no reliable D call. Germline values: CDR1 SGHVS, CDR2 FNYEAQ. V lost 0 bases to trimming and J lost 0 bases, with 8 bases between them. The CDR3 is 15 residues long. CDR3 sequence: CASSLAGKVNTEAFF. For the CDR3, the DNA is TGTGCCAGCAGCTTAGCGGGGAAAGTGAACACTGAAGCTTTCTTT.

V usage is TRBV2 and J usage is TRBJ2-7; maybe TRBD1 (6 bases). The germline V gene has CDR1 SNHLY and CDR2 FYNNEI. This CDR3 is 12 amino acids long. The CDR3 coding sequence is TGTGCAACCTCAGGGGACCTCTACGAGCAGTACTTC. This codes for CATSGDLYEQYF.

This clone was observed once. This sequence joins TRBV6-1 and TRBJ1-1; the match to TRBD1 covers 10 bases. The trim removed 3 bases at V and 10 bases at J, leaving 5 bases unmatched. This CDR3 has 13 residues. Germline values: CDR1 MNHNS, CDR2 SASEGT. CDR3 bases: TGTGCCAGCAGTGAGACAGGGGGCTTAAGAGCTTTCTTT. Amino acid sequence: CASSETGGLRAFF.

This clone was found once. The chain carries TRBV18 and TRBJ2-2, with D perhaps matching TRBD2 (6 bases). The germline CDR1 and CDR2 sequences are KGHSH and LQKENI. The V end lost 4 bases, the J end lost 4 bases, and 16 bases lay between the germline ends. The CDR3 is 16 amino acids. Written as DNA, the CDR3 is TGTGCCAGCTCACGGGGACTGGTCGCGAGCACCGGGGAGCTGTTTTTT. It codes for CASSRGLVASTGELFF.

This chain links TRBV7-2 with TRBJ1-5, with D hard to call. Between the trimmed V and J ends, which lost 5 bases and 3 bases, there was a span of 8 bases. This CDR3 spans 13 amino acids. Germline CDR1 SGHTA, CDR2 FQGNSA. For the CDR3, the DNA is TGTGCCAGCAGCGGCCGCCTCAATCAGCCCCAGCATTTT. It yields the protein CASSGRLNQPQHF.

This clone was seen just once. The genes are TRBV7-3 and TRBJ2-5, with 7 bases matching TRBD2. This CDR3 has 16 residues. The V gene's germline CDR1 is SGHTA and CDR2 FQGTGA. The V segment lost 1 base and the J segment 1 base; nucleotides outside the gene matches: 6. The CDR3 bases are TGTGCCAGCAGCTTAAATGCGGGAGAGGCCCAAGAGACCCAGTACTTC. This sequence encodes CASSLNAGEAQETQYF.

The chain has TRBV5-1 and TRBJ2-6, with D perhaps TRBD1 or TRBD2 (5 bases each). V was cut by 0 bases and J by 2 bases, with 6 bases left in between. The CDR3 has 15 amino acids. CDR1 is SGHRS and CDR2 is YFSETQ in the germline V gene. CDR3 region: CASSLGGAGANVLTF. The CDR3 DNA follows: TGCGCCAGCAGCTTGGGAGGGGCTGGGGCCAACGTCCTGACTTTC.

This sequence joins TRBV28 and TRBJ1-5; 7 positions match TRBD1. Unmatched junction bases numbered 18, after V lost 5 bases and J lost 2 bases. Per the germline V gene, CDR1 is MDHEN and CDR2 is SYDVKM. The CDR3 is 19 amino acids. For the CDR3, the DNA is TGTGCCAGCAGTATACTCAGGGGGAAGGCCTTTGGGGGCAATCAGCCCCAGCATTTT. Encoded protein: CASSILRGKAFGGNQPQHF.

Of note for this clone: Other DNA sequences in the sample encode the same CDR3. V and J are TRBV9 and TRBJ2-2, with 7 bases identical to TRBD1. The length of the CDR3 is 16 residues. CDR1 and CDR2 from the germline V gene are SGDLS and YYNGEE. J was trimmed by 0 bases and V by 4 bases; bases with no gene match: 6. Here the CDR3 reads CASSFRTGANTGELFF. CDR3 bases: TGTGCCAGCAGCTTCCGGACAGGCGCGAACACCGGGGAGCTGTTTTTT. Supplemented by reference TRBV9 and TRBJ2-2, the full variable domain reads DSGVTQTPKHLITATGQRVTLRCSPRSGDLSVYWYQQSLDQGLQFLIQYYNGEERAKGNILERFSAQQFPDLHSELNLSSLELGDSALYFCASSFRTGANTGELFFGEGSRLTVL.

V and J are TRBV28 and TRBJ1-5; possible D gene TRBD1, 5 bases. CDR3 size: 15 residues. Germline V gene sequence: CDR1 MDHEN, CDR2 SYDVKM. V lost 6 bases and J 2 bases, leaving 14 bases between the germline ends. The CDR3 DNA sequence: TGTGCCAGCAGGGGGACGGGCGGGGGCAATCAGCCCCAGCATTTT. Residues: CASRGTGGGNQPQHF.